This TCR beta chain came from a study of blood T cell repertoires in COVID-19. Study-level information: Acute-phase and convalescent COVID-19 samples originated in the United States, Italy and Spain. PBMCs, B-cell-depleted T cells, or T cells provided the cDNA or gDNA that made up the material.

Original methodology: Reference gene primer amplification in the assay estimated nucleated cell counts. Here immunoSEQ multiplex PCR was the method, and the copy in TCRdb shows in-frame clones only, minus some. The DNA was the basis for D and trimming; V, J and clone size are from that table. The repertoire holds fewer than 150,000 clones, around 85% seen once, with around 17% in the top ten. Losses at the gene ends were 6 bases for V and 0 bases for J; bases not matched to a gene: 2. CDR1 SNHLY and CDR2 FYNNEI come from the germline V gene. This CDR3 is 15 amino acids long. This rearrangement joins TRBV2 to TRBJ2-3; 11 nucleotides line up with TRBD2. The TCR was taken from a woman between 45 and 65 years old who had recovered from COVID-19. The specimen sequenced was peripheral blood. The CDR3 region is CASSTSGGSTDTQYF. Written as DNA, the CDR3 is TGTGCCAGCAGCACTAGCGGGGGAAGCACAGATACGCAGTATTTT.